This T cell receptor (beta chain) was profiled in a study of identical twins. Template switching added a universal primer binding site, and final cDNA carried unique molecular identifiers. TCRdb itself ran the 5' RACE reads through MiXCR, one entry per CDR3 protein. The table records 260,000 or so distinct CDR3 sequences, approximately 7.9% of them present only once. A few counts support this clonotype. What it binds is not known. The CDR3 covers 16 residues. Findings and caveats of the study: Within beta out-of-frame sequences, the excess sharing observed between twins was weaker. Partly confounded zero-insertion analyses could result from invariant MAIT and iNKT cells.

The same data also contributed to another study, on yellow fever vaccine responses in identical twins.

This receptor was taken from a woman younger than 30 in good health. Sequenced: CD8+ T cells sorted from blood. The chain carries TRBV21-1 and TRBJ2-7; the table's TRBD2 call for D was not verified on the DNA. TRBV21-1 is listed as a pseudogene. The CDR3 DNA is TGTGCCAGCAGCAAAGAGCTGACGGGAGGGAGGGACGAGCAGTACTTC. It specifies CASSKELTGGRDEQYF.